This T cell receptor (beta chain) was captured by sequencing in a study of early T cells in non-severe SARS-CoV-2 infection. About the research overall: Sequenced bulk RNA came from whole blood that was unsorted, and chains were unpaired.

Regarding the study as a whole: VDJdb matching favored anti-spike CD8 responses, missing private and CD4 specificities.

Germline assignment: CDR1 LGHDT and CDR2 YNNKEL (reference sequence). The V end was cut by 0 bases, the J end by 4 bases, with 6 bases between. This CDR3 is built from 13 residues. The TCR library protocol was used to attach unique molecular identifiers. These identifiers were attached to individual cDNA molecules. TCRdb reprocessed the 5' RACE reads with MiXCR, giving one entry per CDR3 protein. The sample comprises 50,000 to 65,000 distinct CDR3 sequences, roughly 9.2% of which are singletons, and 4% to 5% rests with the top ten. This clonotype appeared a few times. Its antigen is not known. The chain links TRBV3-1 to TRBJ1-1; D uncertain. The receptor was isolated from an adult who was a healthcare worker with PCR-confirmed SARS-CoV-2 infection or an uninfected control (not recorded which). Material: whole blood. The CDR3 loop is CASSQDLGTEAFF. CDR3 coding DNA: TGTGCCAGCAGCCAAGATCTTGGCACTGAAGCTTTCTTT.